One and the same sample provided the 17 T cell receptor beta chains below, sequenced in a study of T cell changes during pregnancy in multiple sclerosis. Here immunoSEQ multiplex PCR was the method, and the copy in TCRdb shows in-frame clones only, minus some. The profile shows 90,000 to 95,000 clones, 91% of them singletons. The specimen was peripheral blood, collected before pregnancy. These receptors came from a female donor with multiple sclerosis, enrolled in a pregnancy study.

The CDR3 sequence is CASSPFQGVEAFF. The DNA for the CDR3 is TGTGCCAGCAGCCCCTTCCAGGGGGTTGAAGCTTTCTTT. The chain employs TRBV7-2 and TRBJ1-1; 7 nucleotides agree with TRBD1. The CDR3 is made up of 13 amino acids. Germline-derived CDR1 and CDR2 are SGHTA and FQGNSA. The V gene end was trimmed by 5 bases and the J gene end by 7 bases; junction bases not matched to a gene: 7.

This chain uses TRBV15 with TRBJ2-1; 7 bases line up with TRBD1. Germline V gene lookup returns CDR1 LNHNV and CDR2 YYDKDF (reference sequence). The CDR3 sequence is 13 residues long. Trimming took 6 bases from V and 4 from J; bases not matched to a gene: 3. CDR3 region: CATRRQGYNEQFF. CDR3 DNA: TGTGCCACCAGGAGACAGGGATACAATGAGCAGTTCTTC.

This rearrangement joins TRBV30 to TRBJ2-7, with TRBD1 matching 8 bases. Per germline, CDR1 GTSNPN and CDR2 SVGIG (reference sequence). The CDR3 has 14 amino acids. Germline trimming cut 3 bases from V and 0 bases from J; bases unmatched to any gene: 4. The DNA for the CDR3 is TGTGCCTGGAGCAGGACAGGGAGCTCCTACGAGCAGTACTTC. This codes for CAWSRTGSSYEQYF.

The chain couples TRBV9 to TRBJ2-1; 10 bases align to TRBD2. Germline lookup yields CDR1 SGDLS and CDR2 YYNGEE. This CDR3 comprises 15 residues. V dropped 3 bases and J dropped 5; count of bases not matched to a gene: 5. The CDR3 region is CASSASGGADNEQFF. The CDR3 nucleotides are TGTGCCAGCAGCGCAAGCGGGGGGGCGGACAATGAGCAGTTCTTC.

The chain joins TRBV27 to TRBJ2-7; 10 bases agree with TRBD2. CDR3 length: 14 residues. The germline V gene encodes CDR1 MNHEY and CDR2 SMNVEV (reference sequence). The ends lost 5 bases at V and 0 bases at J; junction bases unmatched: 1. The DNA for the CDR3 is TGTGCCAGCAGTCCTAGCGGGAGCTCCTACGAGCAGTACTTC. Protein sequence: CASSPSGSSYEQYF.

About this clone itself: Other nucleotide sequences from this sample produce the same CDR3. The CDR3 nucleotides are TGCGCCAGCAGCCAAGGACTAGCGGGAACAGATACGCAGTATTTT. It translates to CASSQGLAGTDTQYF. The chain joins TRBV4-1 to TRBJ2-3, with 11 bases identical to TRBD2. CDR3 length: 15 amino acids. Losses at the gene ends were 1 base for V and 3 bases for J; bases not matched to a gene: 0. From germline, CDR1 is MGHRA and CDR2 YSYEKL.

In nucleotides, the CDR3 is TGTGCCAGCAGTTCACGGCAGGGCCAGTCCTCTGGAAACACCATATATTTT. As protein: CASSSRQGQSSGNTIYF. The chain couples TRBV27 to TRBJ1-3; maybe TRBD1 (5 bases). Per germline, CDR1 MNHEY and CDR2 SMNVEV (reference sequence). The CDR3 runs 17 residues. Trimming shortened V by 4 bases and J by 0 bases, and 16 bases separated the two germline ends.

The CDR3 bases are TGTGCCAGCAGCGTAGGGACAGAGGGTCAGCCCCAGCATTTT. Its translation: CASSVGTEGQPQHF. The rearrangement joins TRBV9 to TRBJ1-5, with a weak D call TRBD1 (6 bases). Germline CDR1 reads SGDLS; CDR2 reads YYNGEE. CDR3 length: 14 residues. V was cut by 0 bases and J by 6 bases, with 10 bases left in between.

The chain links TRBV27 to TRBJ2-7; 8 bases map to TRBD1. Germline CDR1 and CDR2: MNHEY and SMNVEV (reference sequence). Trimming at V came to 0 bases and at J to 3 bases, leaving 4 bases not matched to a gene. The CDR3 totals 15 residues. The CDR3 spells CASSLSGTGLYEQYF. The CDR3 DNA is TGTGCCAGCAGTTTATCCGGGACAGGCCTCTACGAGCAGTACTTC.

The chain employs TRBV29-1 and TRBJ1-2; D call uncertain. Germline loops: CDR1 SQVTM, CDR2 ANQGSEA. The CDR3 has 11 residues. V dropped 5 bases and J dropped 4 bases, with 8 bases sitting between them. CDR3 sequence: CSVTELYGYTF. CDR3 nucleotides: TGCAGCGTTACAGAACTCTATGGCTACACCTTC.

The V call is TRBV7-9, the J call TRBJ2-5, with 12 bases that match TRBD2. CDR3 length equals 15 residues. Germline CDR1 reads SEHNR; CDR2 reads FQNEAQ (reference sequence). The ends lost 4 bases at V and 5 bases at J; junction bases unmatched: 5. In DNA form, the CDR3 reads TGTGCCAGCAGCTCCACTAGCGGGAGGTTGGAGACCCAGTACTTC. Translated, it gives CASSSTSGRLETQYF.

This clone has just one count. The CDR3 spells CASSWGEETQYF. The CDR3 DNA is TGCGCCAGCAGCTGGGGAGAAGAGACCCAGTACTTC. The gene calls are TRBV5-1 and TRBJ2-5, with TRBD2 as a possible D gene (5 bases). Germline V gene sequence: CDR1 SGHRS, CDR2 YFSETQ. The CDR3 extends over 12 amino acids. V gave up 3 bases and J gave up 3 bases, with 6 bases separating them.

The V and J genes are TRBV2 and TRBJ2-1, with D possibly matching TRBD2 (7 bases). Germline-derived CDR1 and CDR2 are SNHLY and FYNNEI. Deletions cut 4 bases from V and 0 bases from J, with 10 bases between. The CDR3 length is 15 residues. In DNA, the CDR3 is TGTGCCAGCAGTGCGGCGGGGGCCTCCTACAATGAGCAGTTCTTC. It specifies CASSAAGASYNEQFF.

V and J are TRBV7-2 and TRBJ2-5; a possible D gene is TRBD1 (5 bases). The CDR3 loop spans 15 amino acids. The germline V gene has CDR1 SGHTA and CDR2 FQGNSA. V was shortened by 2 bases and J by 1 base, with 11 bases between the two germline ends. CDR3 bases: TGTGCCAGCAGCTTAAGTCAGGGTGGCCAAGAGACCCAGTACTTC. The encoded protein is CASSLSQGGQETQYF.

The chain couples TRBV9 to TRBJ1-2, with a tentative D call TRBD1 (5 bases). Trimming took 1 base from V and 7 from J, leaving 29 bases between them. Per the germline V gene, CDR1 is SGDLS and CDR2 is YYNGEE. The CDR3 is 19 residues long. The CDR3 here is CASSVSSSGQLGYLTGYTF. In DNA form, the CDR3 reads TGTGCCAGCAGCGTATCCTCTTCCGGACAATTGGGTTATTTGACTGGCTACACCTTC.

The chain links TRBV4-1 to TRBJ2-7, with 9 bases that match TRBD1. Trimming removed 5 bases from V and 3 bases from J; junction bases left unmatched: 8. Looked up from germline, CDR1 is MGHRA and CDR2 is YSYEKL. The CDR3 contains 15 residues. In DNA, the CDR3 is TGCGCCAGCAGCTACGACAGGGGGATGAACTACGAGCAGTACTTC. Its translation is CASSYDRGMNYEQYF.

CDR3: CASSLSPISNGEQFF. The CDR3 DNA reads TGTGCCAGCAGCTTATCCCCGATTAGTAATGGTGAGCAGTTCTTC. V and J are TRBV7-9 and TRBJ2-1; D uncertain. The V gene's germline CDR1 is SEHNR and CDR2 FQNEAQ (reference sequence). V was cut by 2 bases and J by 9 bases, with 17 bases left in between. This CDR3 region has 15 residues.